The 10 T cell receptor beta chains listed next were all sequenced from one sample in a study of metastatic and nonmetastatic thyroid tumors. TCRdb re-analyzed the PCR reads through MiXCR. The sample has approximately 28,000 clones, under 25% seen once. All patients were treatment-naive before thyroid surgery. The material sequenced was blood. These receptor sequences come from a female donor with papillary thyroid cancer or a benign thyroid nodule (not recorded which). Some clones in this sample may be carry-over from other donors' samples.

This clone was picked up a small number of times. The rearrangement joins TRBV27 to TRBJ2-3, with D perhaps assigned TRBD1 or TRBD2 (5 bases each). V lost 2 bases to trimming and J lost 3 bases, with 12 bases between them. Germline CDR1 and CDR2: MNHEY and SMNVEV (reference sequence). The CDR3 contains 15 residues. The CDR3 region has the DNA TGTGCCAGCAGTTTAGGGGACCAAGTAACAGATACGCAGTATTTT. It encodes CASSLGDQVTDTQYF.

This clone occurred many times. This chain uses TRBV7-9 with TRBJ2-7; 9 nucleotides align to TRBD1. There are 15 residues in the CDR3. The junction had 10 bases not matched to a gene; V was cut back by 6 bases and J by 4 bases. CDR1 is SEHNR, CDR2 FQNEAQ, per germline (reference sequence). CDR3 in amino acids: CASSPRQGGYYEQYF. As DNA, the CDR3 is TGTGCCAGCAGTCCACGACAGGGGGGATATTACGAGCAGTACTTC.

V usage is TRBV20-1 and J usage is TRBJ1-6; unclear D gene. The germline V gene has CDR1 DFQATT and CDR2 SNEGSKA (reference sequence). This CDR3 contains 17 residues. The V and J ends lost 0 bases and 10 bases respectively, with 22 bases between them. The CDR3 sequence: CSARDDVYNRQKSPLHF. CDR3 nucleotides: TGCAGTGCTAGAGATGACGTGTACAACCGCCAAAAATCACCCCTCCACTTT.

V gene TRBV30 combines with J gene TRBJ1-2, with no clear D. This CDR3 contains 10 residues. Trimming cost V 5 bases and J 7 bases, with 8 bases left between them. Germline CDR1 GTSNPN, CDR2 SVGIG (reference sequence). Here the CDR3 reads CAWWAIGYTF. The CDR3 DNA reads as TGTGCCTGGTGGGCAATTGGCTACACCTTC.

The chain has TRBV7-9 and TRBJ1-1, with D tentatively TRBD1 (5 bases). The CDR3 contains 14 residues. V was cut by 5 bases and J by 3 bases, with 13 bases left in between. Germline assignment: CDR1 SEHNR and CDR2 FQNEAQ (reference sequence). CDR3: CASSPGTDYTEAFF. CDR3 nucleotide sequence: TGTGCCAGCAGCCCCGGGACGGACTACACTGAAGCTTTCTTT.

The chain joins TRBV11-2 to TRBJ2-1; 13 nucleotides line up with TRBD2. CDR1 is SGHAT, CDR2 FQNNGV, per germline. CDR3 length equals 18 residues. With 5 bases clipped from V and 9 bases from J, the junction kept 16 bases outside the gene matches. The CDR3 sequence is CASSPRLAGGTAGAEQFF. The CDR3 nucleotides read TGTGCCAGCAGCCCTCGACTAGCGGGAGGAACCGCGGGGGCTGAGCAGTTCTTC.

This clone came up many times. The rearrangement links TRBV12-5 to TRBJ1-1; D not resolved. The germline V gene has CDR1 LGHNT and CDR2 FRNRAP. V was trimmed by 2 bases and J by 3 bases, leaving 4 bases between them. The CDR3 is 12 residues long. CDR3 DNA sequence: TGTGCTAGTGGTTTGAGGGACACTGAAGCTTTCTTT. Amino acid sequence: CASGLRDTEAFF.

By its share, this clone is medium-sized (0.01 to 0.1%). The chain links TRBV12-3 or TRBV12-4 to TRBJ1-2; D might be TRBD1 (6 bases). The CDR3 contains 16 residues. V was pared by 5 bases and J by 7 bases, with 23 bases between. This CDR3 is CASSPRQASNYVGYTF. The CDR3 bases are TGTGCCAGCAGTCCCCGACAGGCATCCAACTATGTTGGCTACACCTTC.

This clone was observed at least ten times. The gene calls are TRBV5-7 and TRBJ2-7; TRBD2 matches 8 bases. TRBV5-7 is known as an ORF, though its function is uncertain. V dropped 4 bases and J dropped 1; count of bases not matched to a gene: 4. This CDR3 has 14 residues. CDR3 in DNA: TGTGCCAGCAGCCGGACTAGCCCGTCCTACGAGCAGTACTTC. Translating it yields CASSRTSPSYEQYF.

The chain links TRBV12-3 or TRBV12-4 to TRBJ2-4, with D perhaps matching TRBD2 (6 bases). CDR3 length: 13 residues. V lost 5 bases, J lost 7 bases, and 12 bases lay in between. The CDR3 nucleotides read TGTGCCAGCAGTCTCCTGGAGGGTAACATTCAGTACTTC. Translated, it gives CASSLLEGNIQYF.